This entry features one T cell receptor beta chain sequence. Its target is unknown. Only in-frame clones appear in the TCRdb table, and some are missing; sequencing was by immunoSEQ multiplex PCR. The sample gives some 18,000 clones, around 91% of which show up once; over 45% is in the top ten. The data originate from a study of OX40 agonist ivuxolimab in advanced cancers. Study-wide background: The patients received agonistic anti-OX40 (CD134) antibody ivuxolimab.

Study-level points and caveats: The mean number of expanded clones was higher in CD8+ T cells than in CD4+.

CDR1 and CDR2 from the germline V gene are MDHEN and SYDVKM. This CDR3 contains 13 residues. V dropped 6 bases and J dropped 6; count of bases not matched to a gene: 2. The receptor's source is an adult with an advanced solid tumor such as melanoma, head and neck, liver or kidney cancer. The chain recombines TRBV28 with TRBJ2-1, with TRBD2 matching over 10 bases. The sample in question was CD4+ or CD8+ T cells sorted from blood, obtained in a trial of the OX40 agonist ivuxolimab. The CDR3, as DNA: TGTGCCAGCAGGTTAGCGGGGGGCAATGAGCAGTTCTTC. The encoded protein is CASRLAGGNEQFF.